This T cell receptor beta chain was documented in a study of shared clonotypes between healthy human individuals. Study at large: Plates per donor: three CD4 naive, three CD4 memory, two CD8 naive, one CD8 memory. General observations from the study: Across a handful of donors, naive CD4 shared 5% to 6%, naive CD8 under 4%, memory CD4 more than 2%, memory CD8 about 0.4%.

Losses at the gene ends were 6 bases for V and 9 bases for J; bases not matched to a gene: 14. Germline lookup yields CDR1 MNHNY and CDR2 SVGAGI (reference sequence). The CDR3 length is 15 residues. As to this clone: Its specificity is unknown.

The study enrolled healthy HIV-negative adults without recent acute infections or vaccinations as donors. The genomic DNA of each subset was split evenly across several immunoSEQ plates. Profiled with immunoSEQ multiplex PCR; TCRdb holds only in-frame clones, not every one. The sample comprises approximately 2,300,000 clones, about nine tenths of which are singletons, and more than 0.35% rests with the top ten. The chain employs TRBV6-6 and TRBJ2-1; 7 positions agree with TRBD2. This sequence was found in a man aged 18-30 years in good health. Some clones in this sample may be carry-over from other donors' samples. The source material was naive CD4+ T cells from PBMCs. The sample's subset: CD45RA+ positively selected. The CDR3 nucleotides are TGTGCCAGCAGGAACGTTCGACTAGCCGCCGGTGAGCAGTTCTTC. The encoded protein is CASRNVRLAAGEQFF.